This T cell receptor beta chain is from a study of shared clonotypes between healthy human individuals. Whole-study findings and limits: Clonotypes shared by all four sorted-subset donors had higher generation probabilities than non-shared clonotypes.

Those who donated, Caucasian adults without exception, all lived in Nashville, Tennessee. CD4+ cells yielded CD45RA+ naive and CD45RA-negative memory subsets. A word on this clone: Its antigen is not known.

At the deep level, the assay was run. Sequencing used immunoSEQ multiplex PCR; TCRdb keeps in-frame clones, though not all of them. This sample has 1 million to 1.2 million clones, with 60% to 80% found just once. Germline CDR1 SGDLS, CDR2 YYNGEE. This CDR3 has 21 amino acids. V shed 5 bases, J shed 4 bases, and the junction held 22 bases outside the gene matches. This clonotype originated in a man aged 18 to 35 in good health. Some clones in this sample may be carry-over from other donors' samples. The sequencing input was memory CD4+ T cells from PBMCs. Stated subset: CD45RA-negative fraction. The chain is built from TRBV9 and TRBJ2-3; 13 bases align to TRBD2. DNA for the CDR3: TGTGCCAGCAGTGCAGACCGGACAGGGGAAGTGACTAGCGGGAGGTCAGATACGCAGTATTTT. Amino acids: CASSADRTGEVTSGRSDTQYF.